What follows are 6 T cell receptor beta chains derived from one specimen sequenced in a study of beta chain features in type 1 diabetes. Sequenced material consisted of expressed TCRB transcripts (all of the isolated RNA was reverse transcribed). Clones were read by immunoSEQ multiplex PCR, and TCRdb kept only the in-frame ones, dropping some. The data show 900,000 or so clones, roughly 15% seen once. Sequenced: naive CD4+ T cells from blood. All receptors come from a woman aged 18-29 years in good health.

The chain recombines TRBV27 with TRBJ1-2, with 9 bases that match TRBD1. Trimming removed 4 bases from V and 2 bases from J; junction bases left unmatched: 8. The CDR3 loop spans 16 amino acids. Germline CDR1 and CDR2: MNHEY and SMNVEV (reference sequence). CDR3 region: CASSSNPGTGNYGYTF. In DNA form, the CDR3 reads TGTGCCAGCAGTTCCAATCCCGGGACAGGGAACTATGGCTACACCTTC.

V and J are TRBV6-5 and TRBJ2-5; weak D call: TRBD1 (6 bases). V was trimmed by 7 bases and J by 5 bases, leaving 14 bases between them. From germline, CDR1 is MNHEY and CDR2 SVGAGI. CDR3 length: 13 amino acids. CDR3 nucleotides: TGTGCCAGCAATACAGGGAATGGGGAGACCCAGTACTTC. This translates into CASNTGNGETQYF.

This clone came up a few times. The identical CDR3 is also encoded by other nucleotide sequences in the sample. V is TRBV18 and J is TRBJ2-6; no clear D. This CDR3 comprises 13 residues. The V end lost 2 bases, the J end lost 4 bases, and 3 bases lay between the germline ends. Looked up from germline, CDR1 is KGHSH and CDR2 is LQKENI. Here the CDR3 DNA reads TGTGCCAGCTCACCATCCGGGGCCAACGTCCTGACTTTC. This codes for CASSPSGANVLTF.

This clone was seen only a few times. This rearrangement joins TRBV9 to TRBJ2-1, with D unresolved. This CDR3 has 15 residues. Germline CDR1 reads SGDLS; CDR2 reads YYNGEE. V dropped 3 bases and J dropped 0 bases, with 10 bases sitting between them. CDR3 DNA: TGTGCCAGCAGCGCTAGTGCCATCTCCTACAATGAGCAGTTCTTC. Protein: CASSASAISYNEQFF.

This clone was seen more than once but under ten times. The chain is built from TRBV7-9 and TRBJ2-7, with 13 positions matching TRBD2. V was clipped by 5 bases and J by 5 bases; unmatched bases: 12. The V gene's germline CDR1 is SEHNR and CDR2 FQNEAQ (reference sequence). The CDR3 consists of 17 residues. The CDR3 protein is CASSGGLAGRTQNEQYF. The CDR3 DNA sequence: TGTGCCAGCAGCGGGGGACTAGCGGGACGTACCCAAAACGAGCAGTACTTC.

The chain links TRBV6-1 to TRBJ2-5; 7 nucleotides align to TRBD2. Germline V lookup: CDR1 MNHNS, CDR2 SASEGT. The CDR3 consists of 11 residues. The CDR3 DNA reads as TGTGCGAGCGGGATGGCAGAGACCCAGTACTTC. It codes for CASGMAETQYF.